The source of this T cell receptor (beta chain) is a study of technical replicates of blood from a few donors. Here immunoSEQ multiplex PCR was the method, and the copy in TCRdb shows in-frame clones only, minus some. Of tens of thousands of clones listed, 94% were seen once; the top ten hold roughly 0.38%. The specimen sequenced was T cells isolated from PBMCs. This clonotype was sampled from a human donor in good health.

In nucleotides, the CDR3 is TGTGCCAGCAGTTTTGAAAGGGAGAGCACAGATACGCAGTATTTT. As protein: CASSFERESTDTQYF. The chain links TRBV28 to TRBJ2-3, with TRBD2 as a possible D gene (5 bases). This CDR3 region has 15 residues. Germline CDR1 reads MDHEN; CDR2 reads SYDVKM. The V gene lost 3 bases and the J gene lost 0 bases, with 10 bases spanning the gap.